Shown below are 12 T cell receptor beta chains from a single sample sequenced in a study of cytomegalovirus exposure and HLA in healthy donors (TCRdb year 2017). Library prep was done by the immunoSEQ multiplex PCR assay. A mixture of 60 forward primers for TCR Vbeta segments and 13 reverse primers for TCR Jbeta segments was used in the multiplex PCR. This immuneACCESS table, as held by TCRdb, lists in-frame sequences with V and J called but not all clones. Of the missing ones, under half trace to an unresolved V gene in checked studies; the others have no known cause. The sample table holds some 160,000 clones, of which about 72% were seen once. Together, the top ten hold approximately 1.5% of the sample. The sample taken for sequencing was PBMCs. The source of these receptors is a male donor in good health and CMV-seronegative.

This rearrangement joins TRBV4-2 to TRBJ2-3; 8 bases are a match to TRBD2. J lost 6 bases, V lost 1 base, and 6 bases had no gene match. The CDR3 is made up of 15 amino acids. Germline CDR1 reads LGHNA; CDR2 reads YNFKEQ. The CDR3 DNA follows: TGTGCCAGCAGCCAAGCACCGGGACTAGGGGATACGCAGTATTTT. Its translation is CASSQAPGLGDTQYF.

V gene TRBV9 combines with J gene TRBJ1-1, with a possible D match to TRBD1 (6 bases). This CDR3 has 16 residues. CDR1 SGDLS and CDR2 YYNGEE come from the germline V gene. V was cut by 3 bases and J by 5 bases, with 20 bases left in between. The CDR3: CASSARDKRQGTEAFF. The CDR3 DNA sequence: TGTGCCAGCAGCGCTCGGGACAAACGTCAAGGAACTGAAGCTTTCTTT.

The rearrangement uses TRBV4-2 and TRBJ1-6; 7 bases align to TRBD1. Germline trimming cut 3 bases from V and 8 bases from J; bases unmatched to any gene: 10. The length of the CDR3 is 16 residues. Germline lookup yields CDR1 LGHNA and CDR2 YNFKEQ. The CDR3 sequence is CASSQEEGRGDSPLHF. CDR3 nucleotide sequence: TGTGCCAGCAGCCAGGAGGAGGGCAGGGGGGATTCACCCCTCCACTTT.

V gene TRBV20-1 combines with J gene TRBJ2-5; no reliable D call. The CDR3 sequence is 11 residues long. In germline, CDR1 is DFQATT, CDR2 SNEGSKA (reference sequence). Trimming pared 3 bases from V and 7 bases from J, leaving 9 bases between. This CDR3 reads CSARSPGTQYF. CDR3 nucleotides: TGCAGTGCTAGGTCCCCCGGGACCCAGTACTTC.

The chain recombines TRBV10-3 with TRBJ2-1; 9 bases align to TRBD2. The length of the CDR3 is 17 residues. Trimming cost V 4 bases and J 3 bases; bases outside gene matches: 10. Germline V gene data show CDR1 as ENHRY and CDR2 as SYGVKD. CDR3 coding DNA: TGTGCCATCAGTGTGGGGCGGGAGGGCCGACTCTACAATGAGCAGTTCTTC. It is translated as CAISVGREGRLYNEQFF.

A remark on this clone: Relative to the germline gene, one junction end is altered; a read error may explain this. The chain joins TRBV2 to TRBJ1-2; 8 bases align to TRBD1. CDR1 is SNHLY and CDR2 is FYNNEI in the germline V gene. The CDR3 has 12 residues. This CDR3 reads CASSGQGPRSDF. As DNA, the CDR3 is TGTGCCAGCAGTGGACAGGGGCCAAGGTCAGACTTC.

As to this clone: The same CDR3 arises from other DNA sequences in this sample as well. This chain connects TRBV18 to TRBJ1-1; TRBD1 matches 8 bases. The trim removed 3 bases at V and 4 bases at J, leaving 4 bases unmatched. The CDR3 sequence is 14 residues long. The germline CDR1 and CDR2 sequences are KGHSH and LQKENI. The CDR3 sequence is CASSPGQGATEAFF. The CDR3 nucleotides read TGTGCCAGCTCACCGGGCCAGGGGGCCACTGAAGCTTTCTTT.

A single count supports this clone. This chain joins TRBV2 and TRBJ1-1; 7 positions match TRBD1. The germline V gene has CDR1 SNHLY and CDR2 FYNNEI. V shed 6 bases and J 5 bases; nucleotides not matched to a gene: 3. The CDR3 contains 12 residues. CDR3 sequence: CASRGGRTEAFF. The CDR3 DNA reads as TGTGCCAGCAGAGGGGGCCGAACTGAAGCTTTCTTT.

This clone was counted a single time. The V call is TRBV7-9, the J call TRBJ2-5; tentative D call: TRBD2 (5 bases). CDR3 length: 15 amino acids. The V end lost 3 bases, the J end lost 5 bases, and 16 bases lay between the germline ends. Germline V lookup: CDR1 SEHNR, CDR2 FQNEAQ (reference sequence). CDR3 sequence (DNA): TGTGCCAGCAGCTTTATCGGGGTGGCTTTTGAGACCCAGTACTTC. Protein: CASSFIGVAFETQYF.

The chain recombines TRBV4-3 with TRBJ2-3; 7 nucleotides agree with TRBD2. CDR1 and CDR2 (germline): LGHNA, YSLEER. V lost 4 bases, J lost 2 bases, and 15 bases stayed unmatched. The CDR3 is 18 amino acids. The CDR3 here is CASSLLPPGRGDTDTQYF. The CDR3 bases are TGCGCCAGCAGCCTTCTTCCGCCGGGACGGGGGGACACAGATACGCAGTATTTT.

The rearrangement uses TRBV10-3 and TRBJ1-5; 8 bases line up with TRBD1. Germline V gene data show CDR1 as ENHRY and CDR2 as SYGVKD. The CDR3 has 14 residues. With V trimmed by 10 bases and J by 5 bases, 10 bases remained unmatched. The DNA of the CDR3 is TGTGCCAGCAATCCCCCAGGGGGCGATCAGCCCCAGCATTTT. It specifies CASNPPGGDQPQHF.

This chain connects TRBV5-3 to TRBJ2-5; 11 nucleotides line up with TRBD1. TRBV5-3 counts as an open reading frame of uncertain function. J was trimmed by 11 bases and V by 3 bases; bases with no gene match: 6. The CDR3 consists of 13 residues. The CDR3 is CARSWRDRGEQYF. In nucleotides, the CDR3 is TGTGCCAGAAGCTGGAGGGACAGGGGGGAGCAGTACTTC.